This TCR beta chain was captured in a study of blood T cell repertoires in COVID-19. The wider study: COVID-19 samples, acute and convalescent, were from the United States, Italy and Spain. PBMCs, B-cell-depleted T cells, or T cells provided the cDNA or gDNA that made up the material.

The protocol was immunoSEQ multiplex PCR, while the TCRdb copy is restricted to in-frame clones and leaves out a portion. The data contain about 230,000 clones, about 90% of them singletons. Concerning this clone: Other DNA sequences in this sample translate to the same CDR3.

There are 13 residues in the CDR3. V lost 4 bases, J lost 1 base, and 7 bases lay in between. The specimen sequenced was peripheral blood. The source is a woman between 55 and 75 years old with acute or convalescent COVID-19. The chain uses TRBV12-3 or TRBV12-4 and TRBJ1-1; D may be TRBD1 (5 bases). CDR3 in amino acids: CASSYRGNTEAFF. Here the CDR3 DNA reads TGTGCCAGCAGTTATAGGGGGAACACTGAAGCTTTCTTT.